This T cell receptor beta chain is drawn from a study of blood T cell repertoires in COVID-19. Losses at the gene ends were 8 bases for V and 4 bases for J; bases not matched to a gene: 4. This CDR3 contains 13 residues. CDR1 is SNHLY and CDR2 is FYNNEI in the germline V gene. Clones were read by immunoSEQ multiplex PCR, and TCRdb kept only the in-frame ones, dropping some. The data hold hundreds of thousands of clones, with roughly nine tenths observed a single time. In Seattle, patients joined the study during active infection and were tracked longitudinally. This receptor was taken from a woman under 40 with COVID-19, enrolled during active disease. Material for sequencing was peripheral blood. This chain joins TRBV2 and TRBJ2-1, with 8 bases lining up with TRBD2. CDR3 DNA: TGTGCCAGCGGGCGGGAGGCTTACAATGAGCAGTTCTTC. Protein: CASGREAYNEQFF.